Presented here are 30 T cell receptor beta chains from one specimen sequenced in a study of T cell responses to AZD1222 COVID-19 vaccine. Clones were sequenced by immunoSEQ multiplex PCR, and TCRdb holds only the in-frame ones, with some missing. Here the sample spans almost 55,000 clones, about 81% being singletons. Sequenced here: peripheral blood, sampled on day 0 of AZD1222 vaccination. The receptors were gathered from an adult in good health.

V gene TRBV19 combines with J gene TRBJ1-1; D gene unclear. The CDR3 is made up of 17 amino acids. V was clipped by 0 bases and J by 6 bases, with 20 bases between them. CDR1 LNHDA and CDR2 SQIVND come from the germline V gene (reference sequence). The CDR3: CASSIDLWSRKDAEAFF. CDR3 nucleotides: TGTGCCAGTAGTATAGATCTATGGAGCAGGAAAGACGCTGAAGCTTTCTTT.

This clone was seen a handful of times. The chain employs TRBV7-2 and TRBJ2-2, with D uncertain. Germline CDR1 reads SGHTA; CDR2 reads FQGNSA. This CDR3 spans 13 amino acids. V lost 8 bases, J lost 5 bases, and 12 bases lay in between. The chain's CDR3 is CASASGVTGELFF. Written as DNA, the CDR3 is TGTGCCAGCGCAAGTGGGGTTACCGGGGAGCTGTTTTTT. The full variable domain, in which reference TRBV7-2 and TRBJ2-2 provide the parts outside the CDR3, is GAGVSQSPSNKVTEKGKDVELRCDPISGHTALYWYRQSLGQGLEFLIYFQGNSAPDKSGLPSDRFSAERTGGSVSTLTIQRTQQEDSAVYLCASASGVTGELFFGEGSRLTVL.

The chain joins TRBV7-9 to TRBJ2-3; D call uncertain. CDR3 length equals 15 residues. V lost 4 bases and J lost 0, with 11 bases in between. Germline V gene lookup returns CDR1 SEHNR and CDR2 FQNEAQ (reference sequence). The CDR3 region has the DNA TGTGCCAGCAGCTCTCCTAACGATAGCACAGATACGCAGTATTTT. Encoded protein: CASSSPNDSTDTQYF.

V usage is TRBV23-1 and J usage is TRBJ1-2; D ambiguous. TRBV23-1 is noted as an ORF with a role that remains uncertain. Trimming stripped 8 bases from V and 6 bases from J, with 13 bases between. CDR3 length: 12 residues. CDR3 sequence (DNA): TGCGCCAGCCGACGGTTGCAGGATGGCTACACCTTC. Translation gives CASRRLQDGYTF.

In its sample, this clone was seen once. The CDR3 spells CASSLSREGYNEQFF. The CDR3 DNA follows: TGTGCCAGCAGCTTAAGCAGGGAAGGCTACAATGAGCAGTTCTTC. The chain links TRBV7-9 to TRBJ2-1; the D gene is possibly TRBD1 (5 bases). This CDR3 contains 15 residues. Trimming left V 2 bases short and J 3 bases short, with 11 bases between. Germline CDR1 reads SEHNR; CDR2 reads FQNEAQ (reference sequence).

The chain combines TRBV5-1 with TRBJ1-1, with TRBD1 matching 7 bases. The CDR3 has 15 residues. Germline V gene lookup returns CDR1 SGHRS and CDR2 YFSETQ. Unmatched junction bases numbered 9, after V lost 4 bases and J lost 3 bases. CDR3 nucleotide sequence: TGCGCCAGCAGCCCCGGGACAGCCACGGACACTGAAGCTTTCTTT. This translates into CASSPGTATDTEAFF.

CDR3 sequence: CASSSGQGVQETQYF. CDR3 sequence (DNA): TGTGCCAGCAGTTCCGGACAGGGCGTACAAGAGACCCAGTACTTC. The rearrangement uses TRBV28 and TRBJ2-5; 8 bases fit TRBD1. Germline V gene data show CDR1 as MDHEN and CDR2 as SYDVKM. J was trimmed by 2 bases and V by 4 bases; bases with no gene match: 6. The CDR3 consists of 15 residues.

DNA of the CDR3: TGTGCTAGTGGTTTGGCCGGACAGGGGGTGGTGGAGCAGTACTTC. Its translation: CASGLAGQGVVEQYF. V is TRBV12-5 and J is TRBJ2-7; TRBD1 aligns across 10 bases. The CDR3 sequence is 15 residues long. Germline CDR1 reads LGHNT; CDR2 reads FRNRAP. The J segment lost 7 bases and the V segment lost 1 base, leaving 7 bases of the junction unmatched.

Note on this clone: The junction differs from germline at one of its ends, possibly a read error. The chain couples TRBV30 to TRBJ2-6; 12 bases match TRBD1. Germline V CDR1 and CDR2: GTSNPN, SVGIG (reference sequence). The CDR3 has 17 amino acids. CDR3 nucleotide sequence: TGTGCCTGGTACCGGGACAGGGGGCAATCTGGGGCCAACGCCCTGACTTTC. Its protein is CAWYRDRGQSGANALTF.

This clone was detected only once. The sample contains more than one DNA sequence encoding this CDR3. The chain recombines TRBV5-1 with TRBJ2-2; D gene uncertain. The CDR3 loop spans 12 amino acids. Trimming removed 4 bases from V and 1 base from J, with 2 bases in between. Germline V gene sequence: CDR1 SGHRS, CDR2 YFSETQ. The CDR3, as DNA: TGCGCCAGCAGCCTGAACACCGGGGAGCTGTTTTTT. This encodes CASSLNTGELFF.

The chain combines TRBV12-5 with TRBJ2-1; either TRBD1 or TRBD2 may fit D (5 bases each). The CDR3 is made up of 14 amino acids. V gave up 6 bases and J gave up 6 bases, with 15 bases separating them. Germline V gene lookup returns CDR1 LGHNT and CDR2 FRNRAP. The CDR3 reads CASGYPPGSNEQFF. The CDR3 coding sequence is TGTGCTAGTGGCTACCCCCCAGGGAGCAATGAGCAGTTCTTC.

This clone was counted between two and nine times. The CDR3 coding sequence is TGTGCCAGCAGCTTGCACTTTGAGAACACTGAAGCTTTCTTT. Protein sequence: CASSLHFENTEAFF. The rearrangement joins TRBV5-5 to TRBJ1-1; D is ambiguous. The CDR3 length is 14 residues. Germline values: CDR1 SGHKS, CDR2 YYEKEE (reference sequence). V was pared by 1 base and J by 1 base, with 8 bases between.

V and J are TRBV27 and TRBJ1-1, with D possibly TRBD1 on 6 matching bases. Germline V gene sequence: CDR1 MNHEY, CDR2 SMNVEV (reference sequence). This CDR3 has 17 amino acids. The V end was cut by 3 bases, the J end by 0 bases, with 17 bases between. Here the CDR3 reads CASSLVRGRDLNTEAFF. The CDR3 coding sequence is TGTGCCAGCAGTTTGGTCAGGGGAAGGGATTTGAACACTGAAGCTTTCTTT.

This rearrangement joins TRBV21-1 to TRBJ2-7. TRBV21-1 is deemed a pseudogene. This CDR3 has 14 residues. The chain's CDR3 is CASSARDLSYEQYF. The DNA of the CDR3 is TGTGCCAGCAGCGCCCGGGACCTCTCCTACGAGCAGTACTTC.

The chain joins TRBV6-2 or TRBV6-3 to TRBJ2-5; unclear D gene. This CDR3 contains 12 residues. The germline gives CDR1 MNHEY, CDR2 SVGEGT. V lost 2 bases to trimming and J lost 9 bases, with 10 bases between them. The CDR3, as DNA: TGTGCCAGCAGTTACAGTGCTGGGCCCCAGTACTTC. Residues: CASSYSAGPQYF.

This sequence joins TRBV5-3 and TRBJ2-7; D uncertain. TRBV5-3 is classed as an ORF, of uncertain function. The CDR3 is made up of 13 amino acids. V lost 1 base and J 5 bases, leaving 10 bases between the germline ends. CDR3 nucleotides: TGTGCCAGAAGCTTGCCCCCCTGCGACGAGCAGTACTTC. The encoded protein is CARSLPPCDEQYF.

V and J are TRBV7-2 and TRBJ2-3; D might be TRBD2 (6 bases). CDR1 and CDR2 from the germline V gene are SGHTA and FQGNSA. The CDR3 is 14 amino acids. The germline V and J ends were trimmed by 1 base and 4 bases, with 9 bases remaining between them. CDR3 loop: CASSLGGEADTQYF. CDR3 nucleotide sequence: TGTGCCAGCAGCTTAGGGGGGGAGGCAGATACGCAGTATTTT.

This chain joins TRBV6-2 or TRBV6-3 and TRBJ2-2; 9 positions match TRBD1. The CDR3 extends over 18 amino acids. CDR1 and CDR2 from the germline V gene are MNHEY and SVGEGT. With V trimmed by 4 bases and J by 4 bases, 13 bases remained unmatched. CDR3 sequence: CASSWEPGTGYVTGELFF. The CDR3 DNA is TGTGCCAGCAGTTGGGAACCCGGGACAGGGTACGTCACCGGGGAGCTGTTTTTT.

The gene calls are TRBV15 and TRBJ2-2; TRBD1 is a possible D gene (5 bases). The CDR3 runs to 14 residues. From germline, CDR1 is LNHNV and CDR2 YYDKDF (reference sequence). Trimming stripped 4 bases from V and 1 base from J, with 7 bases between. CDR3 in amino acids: CATSIGVNTGELFF. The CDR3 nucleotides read TGTGCCACCAGCATAGGGGTGAACACCGGGGAGCTGTTTTTT.

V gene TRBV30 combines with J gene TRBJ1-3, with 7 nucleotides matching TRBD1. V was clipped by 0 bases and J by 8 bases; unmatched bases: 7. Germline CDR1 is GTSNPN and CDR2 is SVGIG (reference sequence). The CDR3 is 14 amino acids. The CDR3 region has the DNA TGTGCCTGGAGTGTTTGGCAGGGGGTTGACACCATATATTTT. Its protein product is CAWSVWQGVDTIYF.

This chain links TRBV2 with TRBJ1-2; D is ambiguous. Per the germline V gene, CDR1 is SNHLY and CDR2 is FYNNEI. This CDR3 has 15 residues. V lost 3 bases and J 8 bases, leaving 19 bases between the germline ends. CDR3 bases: TGTGCCAGCAGTGATGGGCAGTCCGCTAGGATGGGCTACACCTTC. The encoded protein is CASSDGQSARMGYTF.

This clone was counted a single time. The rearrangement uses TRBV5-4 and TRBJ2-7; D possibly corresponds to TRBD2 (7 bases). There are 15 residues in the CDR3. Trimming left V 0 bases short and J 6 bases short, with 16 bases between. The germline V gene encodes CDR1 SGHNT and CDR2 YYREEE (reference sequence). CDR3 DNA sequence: TGTGCCAGCAGCTTGGCCGGCGCAGGGGAGGGCGAGCAGTACTTC. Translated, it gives CASSLAGAGEGEQYF.

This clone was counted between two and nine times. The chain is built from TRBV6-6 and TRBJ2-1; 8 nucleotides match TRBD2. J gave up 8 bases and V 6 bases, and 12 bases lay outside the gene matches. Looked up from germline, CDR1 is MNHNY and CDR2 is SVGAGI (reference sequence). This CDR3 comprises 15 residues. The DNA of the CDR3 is TGTGCCAGCAGCCCCCGAGCGGGAGCAGGGGATGAGCAGTTCTTC. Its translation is CASSPRAGAGDEQFF.

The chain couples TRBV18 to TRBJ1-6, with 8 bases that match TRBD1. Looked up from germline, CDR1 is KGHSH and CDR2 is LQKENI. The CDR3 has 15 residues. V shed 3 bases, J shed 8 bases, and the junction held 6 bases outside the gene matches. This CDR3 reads CASSPSTGGDSPLHF. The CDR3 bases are TGTGCCAGCTCACCCAGTACAGGGGGTGATTCACCCCTCCACTTT.

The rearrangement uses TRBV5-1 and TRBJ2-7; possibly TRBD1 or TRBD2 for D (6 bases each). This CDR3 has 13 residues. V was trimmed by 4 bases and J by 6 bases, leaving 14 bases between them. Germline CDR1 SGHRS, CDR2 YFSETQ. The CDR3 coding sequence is TGCGCCAGCAGCCCCCGCGAGGGGGGCGAGCAGTACTTC. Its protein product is CASSPREGGEQYF.

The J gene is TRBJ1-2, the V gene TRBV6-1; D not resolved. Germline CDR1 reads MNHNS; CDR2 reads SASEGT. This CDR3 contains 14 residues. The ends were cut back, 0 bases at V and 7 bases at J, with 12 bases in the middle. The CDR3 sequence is CASSEARESGGYTF. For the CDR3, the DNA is TGTGCCAGCAGTGAAGCGAGGGAATCGGGTGGCTACACCTTC.

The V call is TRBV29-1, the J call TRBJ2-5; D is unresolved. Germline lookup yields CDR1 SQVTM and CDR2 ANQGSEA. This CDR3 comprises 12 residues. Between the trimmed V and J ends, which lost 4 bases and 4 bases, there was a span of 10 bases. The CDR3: CSVVEVRETQYF. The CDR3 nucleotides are TGCAGCGTTGTGGAAGTCCGAGAGACCCAGTACTTC.

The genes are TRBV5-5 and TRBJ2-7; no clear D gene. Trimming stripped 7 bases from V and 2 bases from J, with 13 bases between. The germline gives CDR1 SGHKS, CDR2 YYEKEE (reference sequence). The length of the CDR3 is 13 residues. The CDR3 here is CASSVGPAYEQYF. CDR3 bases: TGTGCCAGCTCCGTGGGCCCCGCCTACGAGCAGTACTTC.

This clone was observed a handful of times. This CDR3 reads CSARQQETQYF. CDR3 nucleotides: TGCAGTGCCCGACAGCAAGAGACCCAGTACTTC. The V call is TRBV20-1, the J call TRBJ2-5, with D perhaps TRBD1 (5 bases). There are 11 residues in the CDR3. Germline V CDR1 and CDR2: DFQATT, SNEGSKA (reference sequence). The V and J ends lost 6 bases and 2 bases respectively, with 7 bases between them.

CDR3 coding DNA: TGCGCCAGCGGGGGACAGAGCTCTGGGGCCAACGTCCTGACTTTC. Amino acids: CASGGQSSGANVLTF. The rearrangement uses TRBV10-2 and TRBJ2-6; 7 bases match TRBD1. J was trimmed by 0 bases and V by 8 bases; bases with no gene match: 4. The CDR3 totals 15 residues. The germline gives CDR1 WSHSY, CDR2 SAAADI.